The source of this T cell receptor beta chain is a study of CD8 T cells in Susac syndrome. This CDR3 spans 14 amino acids. The V end lost 4 bases, the J end lost 6 bases, and 16 bases lay between the germline ends. Germline V gene lookup returns CDR1 MGHDK and CDR2 SYGVNS. FACS enriched CD8+ TEMRA cells, while bulk CD8+ and CD4+ were negatively isolated. It was with random hexamers that about 0.45 to 1 ug RNA was reverse transcribed. The amplification used immunoSEQ multiplex PCR on TCR beta CDR3; it spanned 54 Vbeta and 13 Jbeta. TCRdb used MiXCR to reprocess the immunoSEQ multiplex PCR reads, holding one entry per CDR3 protein. Of about 130,000 distinct CDR3 sequences in the sample, more than 85% are singletons; the top ten hold roughly 0.31%.

This sequence was found in a human donor with multiple sclerosis. The sample taken for sequencing was CD8+ T cells from PBMCs. The chain combines TRBV25-1 with TRBJ2-7, with D perhaps matching TRBD1 or TRBD2 (5 bases each). In DNA, the CDR3 is TGTGCCAGCAGTGCTGGCAGGGAGAGAGGCGAGCAGTACTTC. This encodes CASSAGRERGEQYF.